This note documents a single T cell receptor beta chain sequence. In this sample, this clonotype turned up a few times. There is no known antigen for this receptor. Per-base quality was not reported, and no clone a single base away is much larger than it. The sample is drawn from a study of T and B cells in COVID-19 patients (dated by TCRdb to 2018 to 2021). About the investigation overall: Using TRB and IGH repertoire sequencing of peripheral blood, the study characterized adaptive immunity in COVID-19 patients who had active infection or had recovered. The recovered cohort included roughly 18 patients who contributed approximately 20 samples, and most of those patients had mild to moderate COVID-19 that was managed on an outpatient basis. A median age of roughly 31 years was recorded in the recovered cohort versus roughly 67 years in the active-infection cohort. Of the 20 patients in the active-infection cohort, over 10 were critically ill and needed mechanical ventilation or ECMO. Of the approximately 22 patients in the active-infection cohort, over 15 had comorbidities associated with unfavorable COVID-19 outcome. The repository of TCR and BCR sequences included more than 55 time points from 35 to 45 patients, and more than 7.5 million TCR sequences were analysed. A couple of patients were included in both the recovered and active cohorts because samples were available from active disease and after recovery. Repertoire analyses used an age-matched reference group of approximately 40 healthy donors who were negative for COVID-19 antibodies as the comparison. As many as 9 follow-up blood samples were collected from each patient, and in some individuals these samples spanned different disease stages.

Sequencing instrument: Illumina MiSeq. Multiplex PCR with BIOMED2 TRB-A/B primer pools was used to amplify the TRB rearrangements. Illumina-compatible adapters and 7-nucleotide sample barcodes were attached to the amplicons in two consecutive PCRs. All library PCRs used Phusion HS II polymerase. Amplicons were gel-purified with the NucleoSpin Gel and PCR Clean-up kit, quantified on Qubit, and pooled at approximately 4.3 nM. The quality of the amplicon pool was checked on an Agilent 2100 Bioanalyzer prior to Illumina next-generation sequencing. The original pipeline was this. MiXCR 3.0.8 with the default MiXCR reference library was used to annotate TRB rearrangements. Non-productive reads and sequences with fewer than 2 reads were removed, and every unique CDR3 nucleotide sequence was treated as one clone. Clonality, diversity, richness and V-J gene usage were calculated in R 3.5.1. GLIPH2 was used for TCR clustering by CDR3 similarity, and generation probabilities were calculated by OLGA. GLIPH2 clusters were kept only if they contained at least four unique TCR clonotypes found in at least three individuals. The public sequencing data were trimmed at Q25 with fastp and processed into clonotypes with MiXCR by TCRdb, which kept only in-frame beta chains. Records with the same CDR3 protein are collapsed into one entry carrying the most frequent genes and DNA. TCRdb, not the authors, supplied the V and J calls. The sample table records approximately 3,000 distinct CDR3 sequences; about 23% of these occur just once. The ten largest make up around 16% of the sample.

Relative to germline, V is 0 bases shorter and J is 5 bases shorter, with 12 bases between their ends. The germline V gene encodes CDR1 SGHRS and CDR2 YFSETQ. The CDR3 numbers 14 residues from cysteine through phenylalanine. The CDR3 DNA has 42 bases and is translated from base 1. Results and caveats for the whole study, not just this receptor: A total of about 2,000 TCR clusters were exclusive to the recovered cohort, and 25 to 40 of those clusters were low-pGen clusters. Blood samples obtained from mildly ill patients during symptoms, as well as early samples obtained from severe cases, were available only in scarce numbers. In patients with COVID-19, the usage of TRBV/TRBJ genes was reported to be strongly skewed. The cohort was considered too small to assess HLA contributions to COVID-19 susceptibility or severity. TRB repertoires were found to be highly clonal in active COVID-19, whereas diversity and richness at recovery were found to rise above healthy donor levels. It was stated that prospective validation of the reported TCR clusters was required before the clusters could be put to clinical use. Specific T cell subsets (CD4+/Treg/CD8+) and sorted SARS-CoV-2-responsive or tetramer+ T cells had not yet been sequenced, and these experiments were ongoing.

TRB repertoires were amplified using 250-500 ng of genomic DNA isolated from blood. Recombination connected TRBV5-1 to TRBJ2-7; the D region is possibly TRBD1 or TRBD2, each matching across 5 bases. The source of this sequence is a human donor with active COVID-19. The sequenced sample was blood. The nucleotide sequence reads TGCGCCAGCAGCTTGGCAGGGACGTCCCACGAGCAGTACTTC. Its protein is CASSLAGTSHEQYF.